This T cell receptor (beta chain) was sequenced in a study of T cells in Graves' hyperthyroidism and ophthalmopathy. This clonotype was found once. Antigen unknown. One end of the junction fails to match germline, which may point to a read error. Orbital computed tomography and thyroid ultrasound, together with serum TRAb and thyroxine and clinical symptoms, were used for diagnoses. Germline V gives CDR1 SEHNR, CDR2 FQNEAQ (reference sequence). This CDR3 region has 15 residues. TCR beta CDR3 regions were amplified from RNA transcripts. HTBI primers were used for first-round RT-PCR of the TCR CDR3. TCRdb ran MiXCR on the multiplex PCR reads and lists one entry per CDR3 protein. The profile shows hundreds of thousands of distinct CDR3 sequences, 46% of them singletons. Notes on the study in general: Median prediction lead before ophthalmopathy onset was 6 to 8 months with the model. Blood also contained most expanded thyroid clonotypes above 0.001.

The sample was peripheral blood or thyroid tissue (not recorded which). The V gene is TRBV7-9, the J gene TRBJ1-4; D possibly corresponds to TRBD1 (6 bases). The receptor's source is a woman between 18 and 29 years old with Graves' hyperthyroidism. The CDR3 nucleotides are TGTGCCGGCAGCCAGGGGCCCAGTGGGCCCGAAAAACTGTTTTTT. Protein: CAGSQGPSGPEKLFF.